This T cell receptor beta chain derives from a study of control samples from healthy donors and cancer patients. Clones were read by immunoSEQ multiplex PCR, and TCRdb kept only the in-frame ones, dropping some. Of tens of thousands of clones listed, 85% to 95% were seen once; the top ten hold about 2.4%. The CDR3 has 15 residues. V gave up 6 bases and J gave up 7 bases; unmatched junction bases: 14. The germline gives CDR1 SGHAT, CDR2 FQNNGV. The clonotype was recovered from a man aged 25 to 40 in good health. This chain joins TRBV11-2 and TRBJ1-1; 7 nucleotides line up with TRBD1. Sequences were obtained from blood. The CDR3 sequence: CASRPRDRSRDEAFF. In DNA form, the CDR3 reads TGTGCCAGCAGACCCCGGGACAGAAGTAGAGATGAAGCTTTCTTT.